Listed below are T cell receptor beta chains from one sample, sequenced in a study of long-term antiretroviral therapy in people with HIV. Generated by immunoSEQ multiplex PCR, the TCRdb table keeps only in-frame clones and is missing some. The sample lists under 30,000 clones, over 70% occurring once. This sample comprised unsorted PBMCs, obtained 1.1 years before starting antiretroviral therapy. These receptors came from a woman in her 30s with HIV. Both conserved end residues are part of each CDR3. D genes are given only for firm matches. A clone size is listed for some rows: how often the clone was seen (once, few, many), or a class if it is expanded.

size: NA; J: TRBJ1-6; D: TRBD1; V: TRBV5-1; DNA: TGCGCCAGCAAACTGACAGGGAATAATTCACCCCTCCACTTT; CDR3: CASKLTGNNSPLHF
size: NA; J: TRBJ2-3; D: TRBD2; V: TRBV7-3; DNA: TGTGCCAGCAGCCTACTAGCGGATTACACAGATACGCAGTATTTT; CDR3: CASSLLADYTDTQYF
size: NA; J: TRBJ1-2; D: TRBD1; V: TRBV10-3; DNA: TGTGCCATCAGTCCGGGACAGGGGGCCATCACCTTC; CDR3: CAISPGQGAITF
size: NA; J: TRBJ1-5; D: NA; V: TRBV30; DNA: TGTGCCTGGACCAGCGGATCCACCAGTAGCAATCAGCCCCAGCATTTT; CDR3: CAWTSGSTSSNQPQHF
size: NA; J: TRBJ1-5; D: NA; V: TRBV15; DNA: TGTGCCACCAGCAGAGAACACCCCAATCAGCCCCAGCATTTT; CDR3: CATSREHPNQPQHF
size: NA; J: TRBJ2-7; D: NA; V: TRBV11-2; DNA: TGTGCCAGCAGCTTAGTTGCGGCGACCGACGAGCAGTACTTC; CDR3: CASSLVAATDEQYF
size: NA; J: TRBJ2-7; D: NA; V: TRBV5-1; DNA: TGCGCCAGCAGCTTGGATCTCTCCGCCTACGAGCAGTACTTC; CDR3: CASSLDLSAYEQYF
size: NA; J: TRBJ1-2; D: NA; V: TRBV6-4; DNA: TGTGCCAGCAGTGACTCTGGGTCCTATGGCTACACCTTC; CDR3: CASSDSGSYGYTF
size: NA; J: TRBJ1-3; D: NA; V: TRBV18; DNA: TGTGCCAGCTCACGACTACAGGGCTCTGGAAACACCATATATTTT; CDR3: CASSRLQGSGNTIYF
size: once; J: TRBJ1-6; D: TRBD1; V: TRBV30; DNA: TGTGCCTGGAGTGTCCCGGGACAGGGTACCTCACCCCTCCACTTT; CDR3: CAWSVPGQGTSPLHF
size: NA; J: TRBJ2-3; D: NA; V: TRBV7-3; DNA: TGTGCCAGCAGCTCAACCGGGACCAGCACAGATACGCAGTATTTT; CDR3: CASSSTGTSTDTQYF
size: NA; J: TRBJ1-2; D: NA; V: TRBV7-9; DNA: TGTGCCAGCAGCCCCGGAGATCCGGTCCGCTATGGCTACACCTTC; CDR3: CASSPGDPVRYGYTF
size: NA; J: TRBJ1-4; D: NA; V: TRBV6-5; DNA: TGTGCCAGCAGTAGCGACAGCCGAACTAATGAAAAACTGTTTTTT; CDR3: CASSSDSRTNEKLFF
size: NA; J: TRBJ1-5; D: NA; V: TRBV4-2; DNA: TGTGCCAGCAGCCAAGATATAGGGTCGCGACAGCCCCAGCATTTT; CDR3: CASSQDIGSRQPQHF
size: medium-sized; J: TRBJ2-3; D: NA; V: TRBV6-4; DNA: TGTGCCAGCAGTGACTCGACCGGCACAGATACGCAGTATTTT; CDR3: CASSDSTGTDTQYF
size: NA; J: TRBJ1-4; D: NA; V: TRBV27; DNA: TGTGCCAGCAGTACCCCCTGGGGGGTAGGTGAAAAACTGTTTTTT; CDR3: CASSTPWGVGEKLFF
size: NA; J: TRBJ2-1; D: NA; V: TRBV19; DNA: TGTGCCAGTAGTATACTCAATGAGCAGTTCTTC; CDR3: CASSILNEQFF
size: NA; J: TRBJ1-1; D: TRBD1; V: TRBV30; DNA: TGTGCCTGGAGGGGACAGCTAACTGAAGCTTTCTTT; CDR3: CAWRGQLTEAFF
size: NA; J: TRBJ1-1; D: NA; V: TRBV28; DNA: TGTGCCAGCGTCATGAACACTGAAGCTTTCTTT; CDR3: CASVMNTEAFF
size: NA; J: TRBJ1-1; D: NA; V: TRBV2; DNA: TGTGCCAGCAGTGTGACAGGGAACACTGAAGCTTTCTTT; CDR3: CASSVTGNTEAFF
size: once; J: TRBJ2-4; D: NA; V: TRBV5-1; DNA: TGCGCCAGCAGCTTGTTTCCCAGGGATGCCAAAAACATTCAGTACTTC; CDR3: CASSLFPRDAKNIQYF
size: NA; J: TRBJ2-7; D: TRBD1; V: TRBV19; DNA: TGTGCCAGTAGCCCCGGGACAGGGGCAAGAGAGCAGTACTTC; CDR3: CASSPGTGAREQYF
size: NA; J: TRBJ2-5; D: NA; V: TRBV6-1; DNA: TGTGCCAGCATCGCCGGGTTGAAGGGAGAGACCCAGTACTTC; CDR3: CASIAGLKGETQYF
size: NA; J: TRBJ1-1; D: TRBD1; V: TRBV7-9; DNA: TGTGCCAGCAGCTCAAAACCGGGACAGGTTGTCACTGAAGCTTTCTTT; CDR3: CASSSKPGQVVTEAFF
size: NA; J: TRBJ1-6; D: NA; V: TRBV5-1; DNA: TGCGCCAGCAGCCTGGGGGGGTTGGCGCGGGCCATTAATTCACCCCTCCACTTT; CDR3: CASSLGGLARAINSPLHF
size: NA; J: TRBJ2-7; D: NA; V: TRBV6-1; DNA: TGTGCCAGCAGTGAAGACACCGCAGGCATTCGGGAGCAGTACTTC; CDR3: CASSEDTAGIREQYF
size: once; J: TRBJ1-2; D: NA; V: TRBV7-2; DNA: TGTGCCAGCAGCTTAGAGGTTGTTAACTATGGCTACACCTTC; CDR3: CASSLEVVNYGYTF
size: NA; J: TRBJ1-5; D: NA; V: TRBV23-1; DNA: TGCGCCAGCAGTCACCCCGACCTCAAGCCCCAGCATTTT; CDR3: CASSHPDLKPQHF
size: NA; J: TRBJ1-5; D: NA; V: TRBV12-5; DNA: TGTGCTAGTGGTTTAGCTGAGGGGTTTCAGCCCCAGCATTTT; CDR3: CASGLAEGFQPQHF
size: once; J: TRBJ2-1; D: NA; V: TRBV30; DNA: TGTGCCTGGAGAGGCTGGAACAATGAGCAGTTCTTC; CDR3: CAWRGWNNEQFF
size: NA; J: TRBJ1-1; D: NA; V: TRBV30; DNA: TGTGCCTGGAACGGGTTGACTGAAGCTTTCTTT; CDR3: CAWNGLTEAFF
size: NA; J: TRBJ1-1; D: NA; V: TRBV5-1; DNA: TGCGCCAGCAGCACGGACCTTAACACTGAAGCTTTCTTT; CDR3: CASSTDLNTEAFF
size: NA; J: TRBJ2-1; D: NA; V: TRBV27; DNA: TGTGCCAGCAGGTGGGACCTGCGGAACAATGAGCAGTTCTTC; CDR3: CASRWDLRNNEQFF
size: NA; J: TRBJ1-5; D: NA; V: TRBV6-1; DNA: TGTGCCAGCAGCGGGCTTCAAATATCCGAGCCCCAGCATTTT; CDR3: CASSGLQISEPQHF
size: NA; J: TRBJ1-1; D: NA; V: TRBV6-1; DNA: TGTGCCAGCAGTATTATCGTTACATCTGAAGCTTTCTTT; CDR3: CASSIIVTSEAFF
size: NA; J: TRBJ1-6; D: NA; V: TRBV25-1; DNA: TGTGCCAGCAGTGCAAGAGCGGCGGCATCACCCCTCCACTTT; CDR3: CASSARAAASPLHF
size: few; J: TRBJ1-2; D: NA; V: TRBV6-5; DNA: TGTGCCAGCAGTTACTCAGACACTGGCTACACCTTC; CDR3: CASSYSDTGYTF
size: NA; J: TRBJ1-2; D: NA; V: TRBV11-2; DNA: TGTGCCAGCAGCTTAGTCTTACATTCGCCTAATGGCTACACCTTC; CDR3: CASSLVLHSPNGYTF
size: NA; J: TRBJ1-2; D: NA; V: TRBV7-6; DNA: TGTGCCAGCAGCTTAGTAACAGCTAACTATGGCTACACCTTC; CDR3: CASSLVTANYGYTF
size: NA; J: TRBJ1-2; D: NA; V: TRBV6-1; DNA: TGTGCCAGCAGATCGCCAGGTTGGGGCCTGTATGGCTACACCTTC; CDR3: CASRSPGWGLYGYTF
size: NA; J: TRBJ2-1; D: NA; V: TRBV27; DNA: TGTGCCAGCAGTACAACCGACAGTAATCCTTACAATGAGCAGTTCTTC; CDR3: CASSTTDSNPYNEQFF
size: NA; J: TRBJ1-3; D: NA; V: TRBV15; DNA: TGTGCCACCAGCAGAGATTTCTCAGGCTCTGGAAACACCATATATTTT; CDR3: CATSRDFSGSGNTIYF
size: NA; J: TRBJ1-5; D: NA; V: TRBV7-8; DNA: TGTGCCAGCAGCCAGGGGTATAGCAATCAGCCCCAGCATTTT; CDR3: CASSQGYSNQPQHF
size: NA; J: TRBJ1-6; D: NA; V: TRBV9; DNA: TGTGCCAGCGCCCAGGAAGAGAGCTCCTATAATTCACCCCTCCACTTT; CDR3: CASAQEESSYNSPLHF
size: NA; J: TRBJ1-6; D: NA; V: TRBV28; DNA: TGTGCCAGCAGACGCGGGGTAACCTATAATTCACCCCTCCACTTT; CDR3: CASRRGVTYNSPLHF
size: NA; J: TRBJ1-2; D: NA; V: TRBV11-2; DNA: TGTGCCAGCAGCGCCGGGAAAGGGGGAGGCTACACCTTC; CDR3: CASSAGKGGGYTF
size: NA; J: TRBJ1-2; D: NA; V: TRBV2; DNA: TGTGCCAGCAGCGCTCCCCCGGGATCCCCTAACTATGGCTACACCTTC; CDR3: CASSAPPGSPNYGYTF
size: NA; J: TRBJ2-2; D: NA; V: TRBV14; DNA: TGTGCCAGCAGCAAACAAGGGAATTTTCCCGGGGAGCTGTTTTTT; CDR3: CASSKQGNFPGELFF
size: NA; J: TRBJ2-7; D: TRBD1; V: TRBV13; DNA: TGTGCCAGCAGCCTTGGGACAGGACGGGCCCCACCAAACTTC; CDR3: CASSLGTGRAPPNF